This record concerns one TCR beta chain sequence. Its target is not known. Clones were read by immunoSEQ multiplex PCR, and TCRdb kept only the in-frame ones, dropping some. The data contain around 64,000 clones, 81% of them singletons. These data belong to a study of T cells in localized non-small cell lung cancer. Study outcomes and limitations: Adjacent uninvolved lung tissue had the highest T cell clonality, exceeding tumor. Heterogeneity remains possible because sequencing was limited to only one tumor region. Appearances in adjacent lung were noted for a median approximately 52 of the top 100 tumor clones.

The receptor was derived from a man aged 35 to 69 with stage II lung adenocarcinoma. The sample consisted of PBMCs, taken before any cancer treatment.

The CDR3 protein is CASSLDSYGYTF. CDR3 in DNA: TGTGCCAGCAGCCTGGACAGCTATGGCTACACCTTC. The chain is built from TRBV7-6 and TRBJ1-2, with a tentative D call TRBD1 (6 bases). The ends were cut back, 5 bases at V and 4 bases at J, with 8 bases in the middle. CDR1 is SGHVS and CDR2 is FNYEAQ in the germline V gene. The CDR3 contains 12 residues.